The 20 T cell receptor beta chains in this list originate from one sample, sequenced in a study of cytomegalovirus exposure and HLA in healthy donors (dated by TCRdb to 2017 to 2019). Library creation used the immunoSEQ multiplex PCR assay. For the multiplex PCR, a mixture combining 60 forward primers for TCR Vbeta segments and 13 reverse primers for TCR Jbeta segments was used. In its TCRdb copy, this immuneACCESS table keeps in-frame sequences only and misses some clones. Where compared with another copy, unresolved V genes explain less than half of these, and the others have no known cause. The sample data list some 140,000 clones, and roughly four fifths of these were observed just once. The ten largest clones add up to approximately 2% of the sample. Sequencing was carried out using PBMCs. These receptors were collected from a man between 25 and 39 years old in good health and CMV-seronegative.

The V call is TRBV4-1, the J call TRBJ1-3; TRBD1 matches at 7 bases. V shed 4 bases and J 0 bases; nucleotides not matched to a gene: 9. The V gene's germline CDR1 is MGHRA and CDR2 YSYEKL. This CDR3 contains 17 residues. The DNA for the CDR3 is TGCGCCAGCAGCCTTTCGGGACAGCGACTCTCTGGAAACACCATATATTTT. Protein sequence: CASSLSGQRLSGNTIYF.

V usage is TRBV9 and J usage is TRBJ2-2; a possible D gene is TRBD1 (6 bases). Trimming removed 2 bases at V and 4 bases at J, with 9 bases between. In germline, CDR1 is SGDLS, CDR2 YYNGEE. This CDR3 spans 14 amino acids. CDR3 region: CASSVRGGTGELFF. In nucleotides, the CDR3 is TGTGCCAGCAGCGTGCGAGGGGGCACCGGGGAGCTGTTTTTT.

The chain recombines TRBV5-4 with TRBJ2-5; 7 nucleotides align to TRBD1. The V segment lost 4 bases and the J segment 2 bases; nucleotides outside the gene matches: 8. CDR1 is SGHNT and CDR2 is YYREEE in the germline V gene (reference sequence). This CDR3 comprises 15 residues. CDR3 in amino acids: CASSLGRGSQETQYF. In DNA form, the CDR3 reads TGTGCCAGCAGCCTAGGCAGGGGGTCTCAAGAGACCCAGTACTTC.

This clone is a singleton in its sample. The chain links TRBV7-9 to TRBJ2-1; 8 bases are shared with TRBD1. This CDR3 region has 12 residues. In germline, CDR1 is SEHNR, CDR2 FQNEAQ (reference sequence). J was trimmed by 14 bases and V by 1 base; bases with no gene match: 4. The CDR3 reads CASSLVGQGEFF. The CDR3 DNA reads as TGTGCCAGCAGCTTAGTCGGACAGGGTGAGTTCTTC.

V and J are TRBV5-1 and TRBJ2-7; TRBD2 matches 7 bases. Germline V lookup: CDR1 SGHRS, CDR2 YFSETQ. The CDR3 has 18 amino acids. V trimming: 0 bases; J trimming: 3 bases; junction bases outside the gene matches: 15. CDR3 DNA: TGCGCCAGCAGCTTGGCCTGGCGGCCCGCGGGAGTAATCTACGAGCAGTACTTC. This gives the protein CASSLAWRPAGVIYEQYF.

The CDR3 reads CASSPEGRGPEQYF. CDR3 DNA sequence: TGTGCCAGCAGCCCGGAGGGACGGGGTCCCGAGCAGTACTTC. This rearrangement joins TRBV4-2 to TRBJ2-7; TRBD2 might be the D (6 bases). CDR1 and CDR2 (germline): LGHNA, YNFKEQ. V lost 4 bases, J lost 6 bases, and 16 bases lay in between. This CDR3 has 14 amino acids.

CDR3 protein: CATSRPGVHEQYF. The DNA of the CDR3 is TGTGCCACCAGCAGACCCGGAGTACACGAGCAGTACTTC. The chain couples TRBV15 to TRBJ2-7; D gene uncertain. V dropped 2 bases and J dropped 5 bases, with 10 bases sitting between them. The CDR3 is made up of 13 amino acids. In germline, CDR1 is LNHNV, CDR2 YYDKDF (reference sequence).

The sample holds a few counts of this clone. This chain uses TRBV27 with TRBJ2-7; D is possibly TRBD1 (5 bases). The V end was cut by 3 bases, the J end by 4 bases, with 10 bases between. Germline values: CDR1 MNHEY, CDR2 SMNVEV (reference sequence). CDR3 length equals 13 residues. CDR3: CASSLQGGYEQYF. CDR3 DNA: TGTGCCAGCAGTTTGCAGGGTGGATACGAGCAGTACTTC.

The J gene is TRBJ2-7, the V gene TRBV7-8, with a possible D match to TRBD2 (5 bases). This CDR3 has 18 amino acids. Germline V lookup: CDR1 SGHVS, CDR2 FQNEAQ. V lost 1 base and J lost 2, with 21 bases in between. The CDR3 loop is CASSLGRLLGPGTYEQYF. The CDR3 DNA reads as TGTGCCAGCAGCTTAGGACGTCTTTTAGGGCCGGGGACCTACGAGCAGTACTTC.

This rearrangement joins TRBV27 to TRBJ1-4, with 8 bases matching TRBD1. Germline-derived CDR1 and CDR2 are MNHEY and SMNVEV (reference sequence). There are 16 residues in the CDR3. Losses at the gene ends were 3 bases for V and 3 bases for J; bases not matched to a gene: 6. In DNA, the CDR3 is TGTGCCAGCAGTTTCCGCGGACAGGGATCTAATGAAAAACTGTTTTTT. Amino acids: CASSFRGQGSNEKLFF.

The rearrangement uses TRBV4-2 and TRBJ2-1, with a tentative D call TRBD2 (6 bases). The V gene's germline CDR1 is LGHNA and CDR2 YNFKEQ. The V end was cut by 1 base, the J end by 3 bases, with 16 bases between. The CDR3 is 17 amino acids. CDR3 DNA: TGTGCCAGCAGCCAAGCGTCTAGCGCTTTATTCTACAATGAGCAGTTCTTC. Its protein is CASSQASSALFYNEQFF.

The genes are TRBV6-6 and TRBJ1-1; D is perhaps TRBD1 (6 bases). The CDR3 spans 12 residues. V lost 8 bases and J lost 6, with 13 bases in between. Germline V gene data show CDR1 as MNHNY and CDR2 as SVGAGI (reference sequence). The CDR3 DNA sequence: TGTGCCAGCGTGGCGGGGGCGTCTGAAGCTTTCTTT. Amino acids: CASVAGASEAFF.

This clone occurred a few times. The chain joins TRBV2 to TRBJ2-7; D perhaps matches TRBD2 (5 bases). Trimming stripped 3 bases from V and 6 bases from J, with 18 bases between. The CDR3 consists of 15 residues. CDR1 and CDR2 from the germline V gene are SNHLY and FYNNEI. The CDR3 DNA reads TGTGCCAGCAGTGACTGGGCGTGGCTAGCTGGCGAGCAGTACTTC. Its protein is CASSDWAWLAGEQYF.

The V gene is TRBV7-8, the J gene TRBJ2-7; D possibly corresponds to TRBD1 (6 bases). This CDR3 region has 13 residues. With 8 bases removed from V and 5 bases from J, the gap between germline ends came to 16 bases. Looked up from germline, CDR1 is SGHVS and CDR2 is FQNEAQ. CDR3 sequence reads: CASSGQNLHEQYF. The CDR3 bases are TGTGCCAGCTCCGGACAGAACCTACACGAGCAGTACTTC.

The rearrangement uses TRBV9 and TRBJ1-3; D possibly corresponds to TRBD1 (5 bases). This CDR3 is built from 15 residues. Germline V gene sequence: CDR1 SGDLS, CDR2 YYNGEE. Deletions cut 5 bases from V and 0 bases from J, with 12 bases between. CDR3 sequence (DNA): TGTGCCAGCAGTCAGGGTGTTAGCTCTGGAAACACCATATATTTT. This codes for CASSQGVSSGNTIYF.

The chain has TRBV11-2 and TRBJ1-4; D gene unclear. Germline lookup yields CDR1 SGHAT and CDR2 FQNNGV. Between the trimmed V and J ends, which lost 2 bases and 5 bases, there was a span of 12 bases. The CDR3 totals 15 residues. In DNA form, the CDR3 reads TGTGCCAGCAGCTTAAGGGCAGGAGGAAATGAAAAACTGTTTTTT. This codes for CASSLRAGGNEKLFF.

The J gene is TRBJ2-5, the V gene TRBV6-1; TRBD2 matches 10 bases. CDR3 length: 14 residues. V lost 6 bases and J lost 1; bases outside the gene matches: 2. From germline, CDR1 is MNHNS and CDR2 SASEGT. The CDR3 here is CASSLAGVQETQYF. CDR3 DNA: TGTGCCAGCAGCCTAGCGGGGGTCCAAGAGACCCAGTACTTC.

The chain combines TRBV6-5 with TRBJ2-1; 8 bases align to TRBD2. V lost 2 bases, J lost 4 bases, and 7 bases stayed unmatched. This CDR3 is 16 amino acids long. Germline V gene sequence: CDR1 MNHEY, CDR2 SVGAGI. CDR3 coding DNA: TGTGCCAGCAGTTACGGACTAGCCCTGGGGTACAATGAGCAGTTCTTC. As protein: CASSYGLALGYNEQFF.

The chain has TRBV7-3 and TRBJ2-7; 8 bases match TRBD1. This CDR3 has 15 residues. Per germline, CDR1 SGHTA and CDR2 FQGTGA. V dropped 5 bases and J dropped 5; count of bases not matched to a gene: 11. This CDR3 is CASSLSGQGTHEQYF. The CDR3, as DNA: TGTGCCAGCAGCCTCAGTGGACAGGGTACCCACGAGCAGTACTTC.

This chain links TRBV7-8 with TRBJ1-1; 9 bases agree with TRBD1. V was pared by 5 bases and J by 10 bases, with 17 bases of the junction left unmatched. The CDR3 sequence is 16 residues long. In germline, CDR1 is SGHVS, CDR2 FQNEAQ. The CDR3 coding sequence is TGTGCCAGCAGCCTCTGGGGGACAGGGTACGGGGAGGGAGCTTTCTTT. Protein: CASSLWGTGYGEGAFF.